This T cell receptor beta chain derives from a study of response to subunit inactivated influenza vaccine. Points from the study as a whole: Authors suggested each seasonal flu vaccination may recruit only limited numbers of new T cells.

TCRdb reprocessed the RT-PCR reads with MiXCR, giving one entry per CDR3 protein. The table lists hundreds of thousands of distinct CDR3 sequences, approximately 18% of them singletons. A few counts support this clonotype. What it binds is unknown. The CDR3 totals 14 residues. The V and J ends lost 6 bases and 4 bases, in that order; junction bases with no gene match: 7. This TCR was recovered from a man in his fifties who received an inactivated influenza vaccine. This chain links TRBV12-3 or TRBV12-4 with TRBJ2-5; TRBD2 matches 8 bases. This sample comprised PBMCs from blood, obtained roughly 5 days after vaccination. The CDR3 reads CASRSAGGGETQYF. The CDR3 DNA follows: TGTGCCAGCAGATCGGCCGGGGGGGGAGAGACCCAGTACTTC.